This T cell receptor (beta chain) was retrieved from a study of T cell repertoires in cytomegalovirus infection. Turning to this clonotype: Its specificity is unknown.

Using its own MiXCR run on the reads, TCRdb lists one record per CDR3 protein. The repertoire consists of nearly 650,000 distinct CDR3 sequences, with 20% to 30% occurring once and the leading ten covering 7% to 9%. General study results and limits: What dominated the ex vivo response were HLA-C-restricted CMV-specific TCR beta clonotypes.

Per the germline V gene, CDR1 is SEHNR and CDR2 is FQNEAQ (reference sequence). After removal of 4 bases from V and 8 bases from J, the junction contained 9 bases not matched to a gene. The CDR3 covers 15 residues. The chain links TRBV7-9 to TRBJ1-4; 8 bases match TRBD1. Sequencing was performed on CD8+ T cells from PBMCs. This clonotype originated in a human donor in good health (CMV status not recorded). Some clones in this sample may be carry-over from other donors' samples. The CDR3 coding sequence is TGTGCCAGCAGCTCCCTTCGGACAGGGAGGGAAAAACTGTTTTTT. Protein: CASSSLRTGREKLFF.